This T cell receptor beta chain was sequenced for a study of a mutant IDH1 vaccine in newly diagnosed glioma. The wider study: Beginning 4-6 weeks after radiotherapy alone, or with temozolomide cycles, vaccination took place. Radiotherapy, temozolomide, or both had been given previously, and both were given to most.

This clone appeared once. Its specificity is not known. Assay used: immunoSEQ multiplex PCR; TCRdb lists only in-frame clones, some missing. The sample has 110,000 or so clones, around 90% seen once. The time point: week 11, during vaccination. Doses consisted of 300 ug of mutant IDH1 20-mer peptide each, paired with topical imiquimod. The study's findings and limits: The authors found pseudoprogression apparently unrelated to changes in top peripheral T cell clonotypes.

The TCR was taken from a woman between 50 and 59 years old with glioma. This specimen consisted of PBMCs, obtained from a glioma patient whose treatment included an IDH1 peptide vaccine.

CDR3 coding DNA: TGTGCCAGCAGTTTAGGGACAGGGCGTAGGGATTCACCCCTCCACTTT. This codes for CASSLGTGRRDSPLHF. The chain recombines TRBV27 with TRBJ1-6, with TRBD1 matching over 9 bases. V shed 2 bases and J 8 bases; nucleotides not matched to a gene: 7. The germline gives CDR1 MNHEY, CDR2 SMNVEV (reference sequence). The CDR3 runs to 16 residues.